These 7 T cell receptor beta chains came from one sample sequenced in a study of blood T cell repertoires in COVID-19. Here immunoSEQ multiplex PCR was the method, and the copy in TCRdb shows in-frame clones only, minus some. The sample consists of 150,000 to 200,000 clones, roughly 87% of them appearing once. Material: peripheral blood. The receptors come from a man between 18 and 29 years old who had recovered from COVID-19.

V and J are TRBV27 and TRBJ2-2, with a tentative D call TRBD2 (7 bases). There are 15 residues in the CDR3. Germline CDR1 and CDR2: MNHEY and SMNVEV (reference sequence). V was shortened by 2 bases and J by 5 bases, with 12 bases between the two germline ends. CDR3 in DNA: TGTGCCAGCAGTTTAGGGGGGGCTGGGACCGGGGAGCTGTTTTTT. Amino acids: CASSLGGAGTGELFF.

The V call is TRBV28, the J call TRBJ2-7, with 9 bases lining up with TRBD1. Germline CDR1 reads MDHEN; CDR2 reads SYDVKM. This CDR3 region has 13 residues. V lost 8 bases, J lost 4 bases, and 6 bases stayed unmatched. In nucleotides, the CDR3 is TGTGCCAGCGGAGGGGGACAGGGTTACGAGCAGTACTTC. Encoded protein: CASGGGQGYEQYF.

This chain joins TRBV6-2 or TRBV6-3 and TRBJ2-1, with D possibly matching TRBD2 (5 bases). Deletions cut 6 bases from V and 2 bases from J, with 14 bases between. There are 15 residues in the CDR3. The germline V gene encodes CDR1 MNHEY and CDR2 SVGEGT. The CDR3 here is CASSPIWGAYNEQFF. DNA for the CDR3: TGTGCCAGCAGCCCGATCTGGGGAGCCTACAATGAGCAGTTCTTC.

This clone has only one observation. The chain joins TRBV4-2 to TRBJ2-2, with D possibly TRBD2 on 6 matching bases. V lost 0 bases and J 6 bases, leaving 11 bases between the germline ends. This CDR3 has 15 residues. Germline V CDR1 and CDR2: LGHNA, YNFKEQ. The CDR3 reads CASSQDASDAGELFF. DNA for the CDR3: TGTGCCAGCAGCCAAGATGCTAGCGACGCCGGGGAGCTGTTTTTT.

The chain couples TRBV14 to TRBJ2-7, with 9 bases fitting TRBD2. Germline assignment: CDR1 SGHDN and CDR2 FVKESK. The CDR3 is 15 amino acids. With 3 bases clipped from V and 5 bases from J, the junction kept 8 bases outside the gene matches. DNA for the CDR3: TGTGCCAGCAGCCAGCAAGCGGGAGGCGGCCACGAGCAGTACTTC. Translation: CASSQQAGGGHEQYF.

This chain joins TRBV7-3 and TRBJ2-5, with D tentatively TRBD1 (5 bases). The CDR3 length is 15 residues. V was pared by 5 bases and J by 2 bases, with 15 bases between. CDR1 is SGHTA and CDR2 is FQGTGA in the germline V gene. The CDR3 sequence is CASSQGLTAQETQYF. The CDR3 DNA reads as TGTGCCAGCAGCCAGGGTTTGACAGCTCAAGAGACCCAGTACTTC.

V and J are TRBV23-1 and TRBJ2-5, with D perhaps TRBD2 (6 bases). TRBV23-1 carries the ORF label, with uncertain function. The CDR3 consists of 15 residues. The V end lost 2 bases, the J end lost 5 bases, and 15 bases lay between the germline ends. The CDR3 region is CASSQPRLVEETQYF. For the CDR3, the DNA is TGCGCCAGCAGTCAACCCAGACTAGTTGAGGAGACCCAGTACTTC.